The 18 T cell receptor beta chains given below trace back to one sample, sequenced in a study of T cell responses to AZD1222 COVID-19 vaccine. TCRdb keeps only in-frame clones here, not all; method: immunoSEQ multiplex PCR. The table records 110,000 to 150,000 clones, about 92% of them present only once. The starting material was peripheral blood, obtained 28 days after the second AZD1222 dose. The receptors come from an adult who received the AZD1222 COVID-19 vaccine.

The chain carries TRBV6-5 and TRBJ1-6; 8 bases match TRBD1. Germline-derived CDR1 and CDR2 are MNHEY and SVGAGI. CDR3 size: 13 residues. V was clipped by 7 bases and J by 9 bases; unmatched bases: 5. The CDR3 nucleotides are TGTGCCAGCACCTGGGACAGGACTTCACCCCTCCACTTT. This sequence encodes CASTWDRTSPLHF.

The rearrangement joins TRBV5-6 to TRBJ1-5; the match to TRBD1 covers 11 bases. Germline V lookup: CDR1 SGHDT, CDR2 YYEEEE. J was trimmed by 6 bases and V by 3 bases; bases with no gene match: 8. There are 16 residues in the CDR3. CDR3 loop: CASSWFGTGGSQPQHF. The CDR3 DNA sequence: TGTGCCAGCAGCTGGTTCGGGACAGGGGGAAGTCAGCCCCAGCATTTT.

The rearrangement joins TRBV28 to TRBJ2-3; TRBD1 or TRBD2 may be the D gene (5 bases each). The CDR3 totals 15 residues. The germline V gene encodes CDR1 MDHEN and CDR2 SYDVKM. Deletions cut 5 bases from V and 5 bases from J, with 17 bases between. In DNA form, the CDR3 reads TGTGCCAGCAGTGCTCCCGGGACCCTTGGAGATACGCAGTATTTT. Its protein product is CASSAPGTLGDTQYF. The entire variable domain, with the rest obtained from reference TRBV28 and TRBJ2-3, is as follows: DVKVTQSSRYLVKRTGEKVFLECVQDMDHENMFWYRQDPGLGLRLIYFSYDVKMKEKGDIPEGYSVSREKKERFSLILESASTNQTSMYLCASSAPGTLGDTQYFGPGTRLTVL.

The gene calls are TRBV9 and TRBJ1-1; no firm D call. The CDR3 loop spans 14 amino acids. The V end lost 1 base, the J end lost 3 bases, and 10 bases lay between the germline ends. Germline loops: CDR1 SGDLS, CDR2 YYNGEE. The CDR3 DNA reads as TGTGCCAGCAGCGTAAGCCAAAGGGACACTGAAGCTTTCTTT. Translation: CASSVSQRDTEAFF.

This clone was found once. The chain combines TRBV5-1 with TRBJ2-1; D is ambiguous. Looked up from germline, CDR1 is SGHRS and CDR2 is YFSETQ. V was pared by 1 base and J by 0 bases, with 11 bases between. The CDR3 runs to 16 residues. CDR3 residues: CASSLPGISSYNEQFF. For the CDR3, the DNA is TGCGCCAGCAGCTTGCCCGGTATTAGCTCCTACAATGAGCAGTTCTTC.

CDR3 residues: CSVSLSIHGYTF. The CDR3 nucleotides are TGCAGCGTTTCACTCTCGATCCATGGCTACACCTTC. The V gene is TRBV29-1, the J gene TRBJ1-2; D ambiguous. Germline assignment: CDR1 SQVTM and CDR2 ANQGSEA. Between the trimmed V and J ends, which lost 5 bases and 6 bases, there was a span of 13 bases. The CDR3 is 12 amino acids.

Worth noting for this clone: In the same sample, other DNA sequences code for this CDR3. The gene calls are TRBV6-5 and TRBJ2-2, with TRBD2 matching over 8 bases. Germline CDR1 and CDR2: MNHEY and SVGAGI. The trim removed 8 bases at V and 0 bases at J, leaving 5 bases unmatched. The CDR3 runs 15 residues. The CDR3, as DNA: TGTGCCAGCTCCCCAGCGGGAGCGAACACCGGGGAGCTGTTTTTT. This gives the protein CASSPAGANTGELFF.

In this sample, this clone turned up once. Here the CDR3 DNA reads TGCAGTGCTGGAAGGGATGGCTACACCTTC. Amino acids: CSAGRDGYTF. The chain has TRBV20-1 and TRBJ1-2; D is unresolved. V dropped 5 bases and J dropped 6 bases, with 7 bases sitting between them. The CDR3 contains 10 residues. The germline gives CDR1 DFQATT, CDR2 SNEGSKA (reference sequence).

The rearrangement links TRBV3-1 (or the pseudogene TRBV3-2) to TRBJ2-7; maybe TRBD2 (6 bases). This CDR3 is built from 14 residues. V lost 1 base, J lost 2 bases, and 9 bases lay in between. Germline assignment: CDR1 LGHDT and CDR2 YNNKEL (reference sequence). DNA for the CDR3: TGTGCCAGCAGCCAAGGACTAGAAACCTACGAGCAGTACTTC. Amino acid sequence: CASSQGLETYEQYF.

CDR3 coding DNA: TGCAGTGCGTCCCGGGGAAATGGCTACACCTTC. Encoded protein: CSASRGNGYTF. V is TRBV20-1 and J is TRBJ1-2, with D unresolved. The CDR3 is 11 residues long. V was trimmed by 6 bases and J by 6 bases, leaving 11 bases between them. From germline, CDR1 is DFQATT and CDR2 SNEGSKA (reference sequence).

The chain carries TRBV9 and TRBJ1-4; 7 bases align to TRBD1. Germline CDR1 is SGDLS and CDR2 is YYNGEE. The CDR3 runs 16 residues. V lost 3 bases, J lost 1 base, and 6 bases stayed unmatched. The CDR3 is CASSEGGFGTNEKLFF. The CDR3, as DNA: TGTGCCAGCAGCGAAGGGGGCTTCGGAACTAATGAAAAACTGTTTTTT.

The chain recombines TRBV6-5 with TRBJ2-1, with 8 bases lining up with TRBD2. Germline V gene sequence: CDR1 MNHEY, CDR2 SVGAGI. The V segment lost 7 bases and the J segment 5 bases; nucleotides outside the gene matches: 4. The CDR3 is made up of 13 amino acids. The CDR3 sequence: CASKLAAHNEQFF. The CDR3 coding sequence is TGTGCCAGCAAACTAGCGGCCCACAATGAGCAGTTCTTC.

The V call is TRBV7-9, the J call TRBJ2-5; possible D gene TRBD2, 6 bases. CDR3 length equals 16 residues. Per the germline V gene, CDR1 is SEHNR and CDR2 is FQNEAQ (reference sequence). The V and J ends lost 5 bases and 6 bases respectively, with 22 bases between them. The DNA of the CDR3 is TGTGCCAGCAGCCCGACCGGACTACACGACTGGAAGACCCAGTACTTC. Its translation is CASSPTGLHDWKTQYF. Together with reference TRBV7-9 and TRBJ2-5, the CDR3 gives the full variable domain: DTGVSQNPRHKITKRGQNVTFRCDPISEHNRLYWYRQTLGQGPEFLTYFQNEAQLEKSRLLSDRFSAERPKGSFSTLEIQRTEQGDSAMYLCASSPTGLHDWKTQYFGPGTRLLVL.

In DNA form, the CDR3 reads TGTGCCAGCAGTTACGGCCTAGCGGGAGTGACCGGGTCCTACGAGCAGTACTTC. Amino acids: CASSYGLAGVTGSYEQYF. This chain joins TRBV6-2 or TRBV6-3 and TRBJ2-7; 10 bases map to TRBD2. The V gene end was trimmed by 2 bases and the J gene end by 1 base; junction bases not matched to a gene: 11. CDR3 length equals 18 residues. Germline V gives CDR1 MNHEY, CDR2 SVGEGT.

This chain uses TRBV4-1 with TRBJ1-2, with TRBD1 matching over 7 bases. Germline V lookup: CDR1 MGHRA, CDR2 YSYEKL. This CDR3 has 17 residues. With 1 base clipped from V and 3 bases from J, the junction kept 11 bases outside the gene matches. The CDR3 DNA follows: TGCGCCAGCAGCCAAGGGGGGAGGGGGCGGAGCGACTATGGCTACACCTTC. This gives the protein CASSQGGRGRSDYGYTF.

This rearrangement joins TRBV5-1 to TRBJ2-7, with 12 bases fitting TRBD2. Germline V lookup: CDR1 SGHRS, CDR2 YFSETQ. The CDR3 totals 14 residues. The trim removed 4 bases at V and 4 bases at J, leaving 3 bases unmatched. Here the CDR3 reads CASSPSGGGYEQYF. CDR3 nucleotide sequence: TGCGCCAGCAGCCCTAGCGGGGGGGGATACGAGCAGTACTTC.

This clone was recorded only once. The CDR3 reads CALSYGGTGELFF. CDR3 nucleotides: TGTGCCCTATCTTACGGAGGCACCGGGGAGCTGTTTTTT. The V gene is TRBV10-3, the J gene TRBJ2-2, with D tentatively TRBD2 (5 bases). This CDR3 is built from 13 residues. Trimming took off 11 bases at V and 4 bases at J, with 14 bases between the two ends. Germline V gives CDR1 ENHRY, CDR2 SYGVKD.

The chain joins TRBV10-3 to TRBJ1-4, with 8 nucleotides matching TRBD1. The V gene end was trimmed by 11 bases and the J gene end by 4 bases; junction bases not matched to a gene: 3. The germline V gene encodes CDR1 ENHRY and CDR2 SYGVKD. This CDR3 contains 12 residues. CDR3 nucleotide sequence: TGTGCCGTACAGGGGGTTAATGAAAAACTGTTTTTT. As protein: CAVQGVNEKLFF.